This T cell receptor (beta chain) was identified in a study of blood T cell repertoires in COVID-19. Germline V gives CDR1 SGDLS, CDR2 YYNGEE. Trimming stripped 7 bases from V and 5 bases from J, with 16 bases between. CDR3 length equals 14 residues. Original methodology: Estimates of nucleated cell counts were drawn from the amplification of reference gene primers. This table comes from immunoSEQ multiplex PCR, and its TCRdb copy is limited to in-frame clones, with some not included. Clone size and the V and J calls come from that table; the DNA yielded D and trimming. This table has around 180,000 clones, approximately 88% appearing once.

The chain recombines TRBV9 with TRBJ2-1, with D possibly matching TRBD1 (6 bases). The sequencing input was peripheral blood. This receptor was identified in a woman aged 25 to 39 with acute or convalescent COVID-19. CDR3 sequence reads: CASANRDWDNEQFF. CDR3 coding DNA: TGTGCCAGCGCCAACAGGGATTGGGACAATGAGCAGTTCTTC.